A single T cell receptor (beta chain) is shown here with its context. This sample was included in a study of blood T cell repertoires in COVID-19. Study-level background: Whether acute or convalescent, the COVID-19 samples came from the United States, Italy and Spain. T cells, B-cell-depleted T cells, or PBMCs provided the cDNA or gDNA that served as material.

Per the study methods: The authors estimated nucleated cell counts from reference gene primer amplification. Profiled with immunoSEQ multiplex PCR; TCRdb holds only in-frame clones, not every one. V, J and clone size are taken as reported in that table, and D and trimming were inferred from the DNA itself. The table lists roughly 130,000 clones, about 85% of them singletons. Trimming shortened V by 0 bases and J by 7 bases, and 7 bases separated the two germline ends. Germline values: CDR1 SNHLY, CDR2 FYNNEI. This CDR3 comprises 14 residues. The TCR sequence derives from a human donor with COVID-19, enrolled during active disease. The donor label of this sample is uncertain. Specimen: peripheral blood. The J gene is TRBJ1-6, the V gene TRBV2; D remains ambiguous. The CDR3 region is CASSEASRNSPLHF. DNA of the CDR3: TGTGCCAGCAGTGAAGCCTCCAGGAATTCACCCCTCCACTTT.